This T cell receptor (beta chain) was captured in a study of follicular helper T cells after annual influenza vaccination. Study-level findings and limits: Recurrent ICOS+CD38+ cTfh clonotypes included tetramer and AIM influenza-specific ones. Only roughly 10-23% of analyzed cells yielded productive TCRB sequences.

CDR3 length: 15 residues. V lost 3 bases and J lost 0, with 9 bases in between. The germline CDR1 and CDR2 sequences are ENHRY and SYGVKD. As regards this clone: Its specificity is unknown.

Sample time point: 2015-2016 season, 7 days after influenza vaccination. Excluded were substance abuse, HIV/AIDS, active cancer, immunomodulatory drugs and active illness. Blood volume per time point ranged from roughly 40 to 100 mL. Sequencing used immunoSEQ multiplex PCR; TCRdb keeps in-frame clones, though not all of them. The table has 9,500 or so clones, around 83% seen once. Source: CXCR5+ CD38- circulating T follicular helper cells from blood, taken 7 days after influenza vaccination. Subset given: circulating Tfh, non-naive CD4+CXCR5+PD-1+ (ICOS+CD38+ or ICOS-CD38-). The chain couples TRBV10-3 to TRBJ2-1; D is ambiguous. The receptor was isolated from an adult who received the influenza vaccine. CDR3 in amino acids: CAISDILSSYNEQFF. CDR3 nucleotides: TGTGCCATCAGTGACATACTGAGCTCCTACAATGAGCAGTTCTTC.